One and the same sample provided the 30 T cell receptor beta chains below, sequenced in a study of radiotherapy plus CTLA-4 blockade in lung cancer. Produced via immunoSEQ multiplex PCR; TCRdb's table is partial and in-frame only. The table includes about 120,000 clones, 81% detected once. Sequenced material: peripheral blood, taken from a patient treated with radiotherapy plus ipilimumab. Receptors were obtained from a human donor with non-small cell lung cancer that progressed on radiotherapy plus ipilimumab. Some clones in this sample may be carry-over from other donors' samples.

The rearrangement links TRBV7-9 to TRBJ2-2; TRBD1 aligns across 8 bases. The CDR3 has 15 residues. V trimming: 6 bases; J trimming: 5 bases; junction bases outside the gene matches: 8. CDR1 SEHNR and CDR2 FQNEAQ come from the germline V gene (reference sequence). The CDR3 DNA reads as TGTGCCAGCAGTAAGGCAGGACAGGGAACCGGGGAGCTGTTTTTT. Encoded protein: CASSKAGQGTGELFF.

This clone occurred a few times. The chain has TRBV5-1 and TRBJ2-3; D remains unclear. Germline V gives CDR1 SGHRS, CDR2 YFSETQ. This CDR3 contains 12 residues. V gave up 1 base and J gave up 5 bases, with 5 bases separating them. CDR3 bases: TGCGCCAGCAGCTTGAACCAAGATACGCAGTATTTT. Translating it yields CASSLNQDTQYF.

V usage is TRBV6-6 and J usage is TRBJ1-2; weak D call: TRBD1 (6 bases). The CDR3 is made up of 14 amino acids. V gave up 6 bases and J gave up 4 bases, with 15 bases separating them. CDR1 is MNHNY, CDR2 SVGAGI, per germline (reference sequence). CDR3 sequence (DNA): TGTGCCAGCAGCCGGAACAGGGAAGTCTATGGCTACACCTTC. This gives the protein CASSRNREVYGYTF.

The V and J genes are TRBV9 and TRBJ2-5; TRBD2 matches 9 bases. The CDR3 length is 15 residues. The V gene's germline CDR1 is SGDLS and CDR2 YYNGEE. The V and J ends lost 9 bases and 6 bases, in that order; junction bases with no gene match: 15. CDR3 loop: CATGYGGGALKTQYF. In DNA, the CDR3 is TGTGCCACCGGTTATGGCGGGGGGGCCCTAAAGACCCAGTACTTC. Combining the CDR3 with reference TRBV9 and TRBJ2-5 gives the whole variable domain DSGVTQTPKHLITATGQRVTLRCSPRSGDLSVYWYQQSLDQGLQFLIQYYNGEERAKGNILERFSAQQFPDLHSELNLSSLELGDSALYFCATGYGGGALKTQYFGPGTRLLVL.

This chain connects TRBV2 to TRBJ1-2, with 11 nucleotides matching TRBD1. The CDR3 is made up of 14 amino acids. Looked up from germline, CDR1 is SNHLY and CDR2 is FYNNEI. Losses at the gene ends were 6 bases for V and 2 bases for J; bases not matched to a gene: 2. This chain's CDR3 is CASRGTGGNYGYTF. For the CDR3, the DNA is TGTGCCAGCAGAGGGACAGGGGGGAACTATGGCTACACCTTC. The entire variable domain, with the rest obtained from reference TRBV2 and TRBJ1-2, is as follows: EPEVTQTPSHQVTQMGQEVILRCVPISNHLYFYWYRQILGQKVEFLVSFYNNEISEKSEIFDDQFSVERPDGSNFTLKIRSTKLEDSAMYFCASRGTGGNYGYTFGSGTRLTVV.

The genes are TRBV4-2 and TRBJ1-1; no firm D call. This CDR3 comprises 13 residues. V was trimmed by 3 bases and J by 4 bases, leaving 9 bases between them. The V gene's germline CDR1 is LGHNA and CDR2 YNFKEQ. CDR3 nucleotides: TGTGCCAGCAGCCAGGATGTAGGCACTGAAGCTTTCTTT. It specifies CASSQDVGTEAFF.

This clone has only one observation. The rearrangement uses TRBV6-4 and TRBJ1-6, with TRBD1 matching 12 bases. Germline V gene lookup returns CDR1 MRHNA and CDR2 SNTAGT. This CDR3 is built from 14 residues. The J segment lost 10 bases and the V segment lost 2 bases, leaving 0 bases of the junction unmatched. The CDR3 DNA follows: TGTGCCAGCAGTGACGGGACAGGGGGCTCACCCCTCCACTTT. This translates into CASSDGTGGSPLHF.

The chain's CDR3 is CARSFRTGSNTEAFF. For the CDR3, the DNA is TGTGCCAGAAGCTTCCGGACAGGGTCGAACACTGAAGCTTTCTTT. The chain links TRBV5-3 to TRBJ1-1, with 8 bases matching TRBD1. TRBV5-3 is placed among ORFs of uncertain function. The junction had 4 bases not matched to a gene; V was cut back by 2 bases and J by 1 base. The CDR3 has 15 amino acids.

There are a few counts of this clone. J is TRBJ1-1 and V is TRBV5-1; D is unresolved. Germline CDR1 and CDR2: SGHRS and YFSETQ. The length of the CDR3 is 13 residues. V was cut by 0 bases and J by 2 bases, with 5 bases left in between. In nucleotides, the CDR3 is TGCGCCAGCAGCTTGGACCATAACACTGAAGCTTTCTTT. It yields the protein CASSLDHNTEAFF.

This chain connects TRBV10-3 to TRBJ2-5; 8 bases map to TRBD2. Germline loops: CDR1 ENHRY, CDR2 SYGVKD. V lost 3 bases and J lost 2; bases outside the gene matches: 5. The CDR3 runs to 15 residues. The CDR3 region has the DNA TGTGCCATCAGTGATCAGCGGGGGACACAAGAGACCCAGTACTTC. Translated: CAISDQRGTQETQYF.

This chain uses TRBV7-2 with TRBJ2-1; D remains ambiguous. Trimming shortened V by 4 bases and J by 3 bases, and 7 bases separated the two germline ends. The V gene's germline CDR1 is SGHTA and CDR2 FQGNSA. CDR3 size: 13 residues. The CDR3 DNA sequence: TGTGCCAGCAGCTCAAACATCTACAATGAGCAGTTCTTC. Its protein product is CASSSNIYNEQFF. Variable domain in full (rest from reference TRBV7-2 and TRBJ2-1): GAGVSQSPSNKVTEKGKDVELRCDPISGHTALYWYRQSLGQGLEFLIYFQGNSAPDKSGLPSDRFSAERTGGSVSTLTIQRTQQEDSAVYLCASSSNIYNEQFFGPGTRLTVL.

The chain recombines TRBV11-2 with TRBJ2-5, with D possibly matching TRBD1 (6 bases). Trimming stripped 5 bases from V and 7 bases from J, with 11 bases between. The germline CDR1 and CDR2 sequences are SGHAT and FQNNGV. This CDR3 comprises 12 residues. The CDR3 region is CASSPATGTQYF. DNA of the CDR3: TGTGCCAGCAGCCCCGCGACAGGGACCCAGTACTTC. Looking up the rest from reference TRBV11-2 and TRBJ2-5 gives the full variable domain: EAGVAQSPRYKIIEKRQSVAFWCNPISGHATLYWYQQILGQGPKLLIQFQNNGVVDDSQLPKDRFSAERLKGVDSTLKIQPAKLEDSAVYLCASSPATGTQYFGPGTRLLVL.

This chain uses TRBV27 with TRBJ2-3, with D possibly being TRBD1 (6 bases). V lost 5 bases and J 2 bases, leaving 20 bases between the germline ends. CDR1 and CDR2 (germline): MNHEY, SMNVEV (reference sequence). This CDR3 contains 17 residues. CDR3 protein: CASSTTGTNIDTDTQYF. The DNA for the CDR3 is TGTGCCAGCAGTACAACCGGGACAAATATCGACACAGATACGCAGTATTTT.

The CDR3 loop reads CASSPRRGDGYTF. CDR3 coding DNA: TGTGCCAGCTCACCCCGCCGGGGGGATGGCTACACCTTC. This chain uses TRBV18 with TRBJ1-2; tentatively, D is TRBD1 (5 bases). The CDR3 extends over 13 amino acids. Germline CDR1 and CDR2: KGHSH and LQKENI. Trimming removed 3 bases at V and 6 bases at J, with 11 bases between.

The CDR3 region has the DNA TGTGCCAGCATAGAACTAGCGGGGCTAATCACAGATACGCAGTATTTT. Translation gives CASIELAGLITDTQYF. The V call is TRBV2, the J call TRBJ2-3; 10 bases align to TRBD2. The CDR3 has 16 residues. Germline loops: CDR1 SNHLY, CDR2 FYNNEI. V shed 7 bases, J shed 2 bases, and the junction held 9 bases outside the gene matches.

This clone was counted once. This chain uses TRBV7-9 with TRBJ2-7, with 7 bases identical to TRBD1. The germline V gene encodes CDR1 SEHNR and CDR2 FQNEAQ (reference sequence). The CDR3 runs 14 residues. Trimming at V came to 1 base and at J to 7 bases, leaving 7 bases not matched to a gene. The CDR3 loop reads CASSLGDSLVEQYF. The DNA for the CDR3 is TGTGCCAGCAGCTTAGGGGACAGCCTTGTGGAGCAGTACTTC. Combining the CDR3 with reference TRBV7-9 and TRBJ2-7 gives the whole variable domain DTGVSQNPRHKITKRGQNVTFRCDPISEHNRLYWYRQTLGQGPEFLTYFQNEAQLEKSRLLSDRFSAERPKGSFSTLEIQRTEQGDSAMYLCASSLGDSLVEQYFGPGTRLTVT.

V usage is TRBV25-1 and J usage is TRBJ2-5; D not resolved. Germline CDR1 MGHDK, CDR2 SYGVNS. V was pared by 3 bases and J by 5 bases, with 10 bases between. The CDR3 has 13 residues. The CDR3 spells CASSEAGFETQYF. As DNA, the CDR3 is TGTGCCAGCAGTGAGGCAGGATTCGAGACCCAGTACTTC.

V and J are TRBV5-5 and TRBJ2-7, with a weak D call TRBD2 (6 bases). V lost 4 bases, J lost 7 bases, and 18 bases lay in between. The germline V gene has CDR1 SGHKS and CDR2 YYEKEE (reference sequence). The CDR3 length is 14 residues. The CDR3 loop reads CASSPRDPAGEQYF. CDR3 sequence (DNA): TGTGCCAGCAGCCCCCGGGACCCCGCGGGGGAGCAGTACTTC. The full variable domain, with the rest looked up from reference TRBV5-5 and TRBJ2-7, is DAGVTQSPTHLIKTRGQQVTLRCSPISGHKSVSWYQQVLGQGPQFIFQYYEKEERGRGNFPDRFSARQFPNYSSELNVNALLLGDSALYLCASSPRDPAGEQYFGPGTRLTVT.

J is TRBJ1-3 and V is TRBV5-4; D is undetermined. Trimming removed 2 bases at V and 0 bases at J, with 9 bases between. The germline V gene has CDR1 SGHNT and CDR2 YYREEE (reference sequence). The CDR3 consists of 15 residues. The CDR3 reads CASSLLGDSGNTIYF. For the CDR3, the DNA is TGTGCCAGCAGCTTATTGGGAGACTCTGGAAACACCATATATTTT.

The CDR3 DNA reads TGTGCCATTAGCGGGACAGCGGATAACTATGGCTACACCTTC. This sequence encodes CAISGTADNYGYTF. The chain combines TRBV10-3 with TRBJ1-2; 7 bases agree with TRBD1. Germline V gives CDR1 ENHRY, CDR2 SYGVKD. The V gene end was trimmed by 9 bases and the J gene end by 1 base; junction bases not matched to a gene: 8. The CDR3 contains 14 residues.

This clone was seen a few times. The chain's CDR3 is CASSRSSGANTGELFF. CDR3 nucleotides: TGTGCCAGTAGTAGGTCTAGCGGAGCGAACACCGGGGAGCTGTTTTTT. The J gene is TRBJ2-2, the V gene TRBV19; TRBD2 matches at 7 bases. V shed 4 bases and J 0 bases; nucleotides not matched to a gene: 5. The length of the CDR3 is 16 residues. CDR1 and CDR2 from the germline V gene are LNHDA and SQIVND (reference sequence). The variable domain in full, with the rest retrieved from reference TRBV19 and TRBJ2-2, is DGGITQSPKYLFRKEGQNVTLSCEQNLNHDAMYWYRQDPGQGLRLIYYSQIVNDFQKGDIAEGYSVSREKKESFPLTVTSAQKNPTAFYLCASSRSSGANTGELFFGEGSRLTVL.

V and J are TRBV5-6 and TRBJ2-3; 15 positions agree with TRBD2. In germline, CDR1 is SGHDT, CDR2 YYEEEE. Losses at the gene ends were 4 bases for V and 0 bases for J; bases not matched to a gene: 6. The CDR3 is 18 residues long. CDR3 residues: CASSRTSGGDTSTDTQYF. The CDR3 DNA is TGTGCCAGCAGCAGGACTAGCGGGGGGGATACTAGCACAGATACGCAGTATTTT.

The chain employs TRBV10-2 and TRBJ1-5; tentatively, D is TRBD1 (5 bases). The V and J ends lost 3 bases and 5 bases respectively, with 11 bases between them. Germline V gene lookup returns CDR1 WSHSY and CDR2 SAAADI. The CDR3 consists of 14 residues. The CDR3 is CASSDQGEDQPQHF. The CDR3 bases are TGCGCCAGCAGTGATCAGGGTGAGGATCAGCCCCAGCATTTT.

The rearrangement uses TRBV5-1 and TRBJ1-2; 7 bases are shared with TRBD1. The CDR3 is 14 residues long. Trimming cost V 4 bases and J 4 bases; bases outside gene matches: 7. Germline CDR1 and CDR2: SGHRS and YFSETQ. CDR3 DNA: TGCGCCAGCAGCCTAGACAGGGTGTCCTATGGCTACACCTTC. It translates to CASSLDRVSYGYTF. The full variable domain, its missing parts supplied by reference TRBV5-1 and TRBJ1-2, is KAGVTQTPRYLIKTRGQQVTLSCSPISGHRSVSWYQQTPGQGLQFLFEYFSETQRNKGNFPGRFSGRQFSNSRSEMNVSTLELGDSALYLCASSLDRVSYGYTFGSGTRLTVV.

The genes are TRBV6-5 and TRBJ2-3; D call uncertain. The germline V and J ends were trimmed by 8 bases and 6 bases, with 6 bases remaining between them. The CDR3 is made up of 10 amino acids. The germline CDR1 and CDR2 sequences are MNHEY and SVGAGI. The DNA of the CDR3 is TGTGCCAGCGGAGTGGATACGCAGTATTTT. It is translated as CASGVDTQYF.

The CDR3 DNA follows: TGTGCCAGCAGCTTAGGTCAGCGAAACTATGGCTACACCTTC. This translates into CASSLGQRNYGYTF. The chain joins TRBV7-2 to TRBJ1-2; D not resolved. CDR1 and CDR2 (germline): SGHTA, FQGNSA. The CDR3 runs to 14 residues. Trimming removed 1 base at V and 2 bases at J, with 8 bases between.

This clone was counted once. The V and J genes are TRBV28 and TRBJ2-1; 8 positions match TRBD2. Germline values: CDR1 MDHEN, CDR2 SYDVKM. Trimming at V came to 8 bases and at J to 4 bases, leaving 4 bases not matched to a gene. This CDR3 has 13 residues. CDR3 protein: CASRGGPYNEQFF. CDR3 in DNA: TGTGCCAGCCGCGGGGGGCCGTACAATGAGCAGTTCTTC.

CDR3: CASTALRTGGNQPQHF. The CDR3 DNA reads as TGTGCCAGTACCGCCCTTCGGACAGGGGGAAATCAGCCCCAGCATTTT. The rearrangement uses TRBV19 and TRBJ1-5; 10 bases map to TRBD1. J gave up 4 bases and V 7 bases, and 10 bases lay outside the gene matches. CDR3 length equals 16 residues. Germline V gene sequence: CDR1 LNHDA, CDR2 SQIVND (reference sequence).

The rearrangement joins TRBV14 to TRBJ1-6; no definite D call. CDR1 is SGHDN, CDR2 FVKESK, per germline. CDR3 length: 17 residues. V dropped 3 bases and J dropped 1 base, with 13 bases sitting between them. CDR3 in amino acids: CASSQLNVRSYNSPLHF. The CDR3 coding sequence is TGTGCCAGCAGCCAGTTGAATGTAAGATCCTATAATTCACCCCTCCACTTT. Complete variable domain (other parts from reference TRBV14 and TRBJ1-6): EAGVTQFPSHSVIEKGQTVTLRCDPISGHDNLYWYRRVMGKEIKFLLHFVKESKQDESGMPNNRFLAERTGGTYSTLKVQPAELEDSGVYFCASSQLNVRSYNSPLHFGNGTRLTVT.

The rearrangement uses TRBV6-5 and TRBJ2-3; TRBD2 is a possible D gene (6 bases). CDR1 is MNHEY and CDR2 is SVGAGI in the germline V gene. V lost 0 bases and J 0 bases, leaving 10 bases between the germline ends. This CDR3 contains 16 residues. CDR3 in amino acids: CASSYSSGSSTDTQYF. The CDR3 region has the DNA TGTGCCAGCAGTTACTCTAGCGGATCTAGCACAGATACGCAGTATTTT.